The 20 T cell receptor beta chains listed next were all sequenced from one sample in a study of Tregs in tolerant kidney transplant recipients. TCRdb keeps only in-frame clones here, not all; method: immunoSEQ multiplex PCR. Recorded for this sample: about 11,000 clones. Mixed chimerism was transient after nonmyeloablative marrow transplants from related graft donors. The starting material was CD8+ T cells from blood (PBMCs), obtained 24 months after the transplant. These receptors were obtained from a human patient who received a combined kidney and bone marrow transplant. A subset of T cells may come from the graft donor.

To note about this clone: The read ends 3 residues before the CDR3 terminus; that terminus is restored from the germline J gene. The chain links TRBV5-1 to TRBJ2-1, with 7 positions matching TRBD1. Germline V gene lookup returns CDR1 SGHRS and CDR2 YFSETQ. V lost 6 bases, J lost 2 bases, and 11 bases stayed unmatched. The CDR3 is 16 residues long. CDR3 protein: CASTGEGAMAYNEQFF. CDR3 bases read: TGCGCCAGCACCGGAGAGGGGGCAATGGCCTACAATGAG.

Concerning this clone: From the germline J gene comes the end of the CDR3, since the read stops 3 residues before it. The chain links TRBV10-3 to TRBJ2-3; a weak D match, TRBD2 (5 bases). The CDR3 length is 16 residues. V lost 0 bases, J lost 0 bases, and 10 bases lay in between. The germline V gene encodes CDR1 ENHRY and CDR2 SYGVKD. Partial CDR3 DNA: TGTGCCATCAGTGAGTCGATTGGCGGGAGCACAGATACG. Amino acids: CAISESIGGSTDT. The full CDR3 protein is CAISESIGGSTDTQYF.

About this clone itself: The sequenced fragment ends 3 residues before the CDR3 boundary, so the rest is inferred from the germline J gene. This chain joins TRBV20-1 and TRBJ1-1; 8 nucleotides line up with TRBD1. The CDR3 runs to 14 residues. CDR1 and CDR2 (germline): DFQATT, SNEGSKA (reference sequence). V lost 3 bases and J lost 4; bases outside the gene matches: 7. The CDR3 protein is CSARVTGEGTEAFF. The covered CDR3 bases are TGCAGTGCTAGGGTGACAGGGGAAGGCACTGAA.

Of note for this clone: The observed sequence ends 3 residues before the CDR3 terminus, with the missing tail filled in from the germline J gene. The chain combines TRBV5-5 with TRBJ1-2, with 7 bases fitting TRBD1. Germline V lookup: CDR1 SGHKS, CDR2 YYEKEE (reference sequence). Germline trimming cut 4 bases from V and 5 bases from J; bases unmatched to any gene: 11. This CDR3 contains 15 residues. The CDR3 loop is CASSNVGQVRYGYTF. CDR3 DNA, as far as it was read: TGTGCCAGCAGCAACGTAGGACAGGTTCGGTATGGC.

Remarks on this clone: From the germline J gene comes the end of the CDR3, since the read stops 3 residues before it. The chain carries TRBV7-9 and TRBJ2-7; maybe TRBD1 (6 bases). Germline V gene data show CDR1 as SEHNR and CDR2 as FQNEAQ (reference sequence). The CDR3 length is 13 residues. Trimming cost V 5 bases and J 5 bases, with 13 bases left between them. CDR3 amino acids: CASSEDRPDEQYF. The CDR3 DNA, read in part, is TGTGCCAGCAGCGAAGACAGGCCCGACGAG.

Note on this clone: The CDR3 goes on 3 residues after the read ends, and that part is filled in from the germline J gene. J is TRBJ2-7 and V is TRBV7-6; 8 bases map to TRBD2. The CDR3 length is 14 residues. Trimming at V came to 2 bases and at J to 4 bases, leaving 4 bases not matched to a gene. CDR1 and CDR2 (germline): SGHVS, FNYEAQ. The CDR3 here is CASSLLAGPYEQYF. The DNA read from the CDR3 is TGTGCCAGCAGCTTATTAGCGGGACCGTACGAG.

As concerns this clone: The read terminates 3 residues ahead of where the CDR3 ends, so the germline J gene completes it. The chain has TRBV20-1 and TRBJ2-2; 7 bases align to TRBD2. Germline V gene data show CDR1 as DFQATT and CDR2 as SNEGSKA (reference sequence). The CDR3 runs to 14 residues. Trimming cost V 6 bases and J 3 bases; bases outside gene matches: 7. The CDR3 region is CSATGTIDTGELFF. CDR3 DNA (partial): TGCAGTGCCACCGGGACTATTGACACCGGGGAG.

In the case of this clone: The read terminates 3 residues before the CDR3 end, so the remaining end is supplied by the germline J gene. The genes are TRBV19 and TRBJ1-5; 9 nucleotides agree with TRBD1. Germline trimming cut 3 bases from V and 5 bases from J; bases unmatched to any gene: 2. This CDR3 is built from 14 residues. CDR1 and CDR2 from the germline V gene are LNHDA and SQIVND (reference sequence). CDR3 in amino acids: CASSIWDRDQPQHF. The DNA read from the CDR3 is TGTGCCAGTAGTATTTGGGACAGGGATCAGCCC.

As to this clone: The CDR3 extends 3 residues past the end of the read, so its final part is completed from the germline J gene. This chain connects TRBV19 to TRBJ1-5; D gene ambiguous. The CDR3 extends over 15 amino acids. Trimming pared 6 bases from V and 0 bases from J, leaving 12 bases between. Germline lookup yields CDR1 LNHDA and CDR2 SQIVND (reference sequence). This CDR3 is CASSPLVHSNQPQHF. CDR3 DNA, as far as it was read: TGTGCCAGTAGCCCGTTAGTTCATAGCAATCAGCCC.

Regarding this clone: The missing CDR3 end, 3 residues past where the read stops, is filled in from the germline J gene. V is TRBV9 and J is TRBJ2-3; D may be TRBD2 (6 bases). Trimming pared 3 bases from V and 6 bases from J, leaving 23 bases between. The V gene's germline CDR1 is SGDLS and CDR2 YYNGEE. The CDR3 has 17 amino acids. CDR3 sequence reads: CASSGTTSGVHGDTQYF. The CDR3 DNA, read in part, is TGTGCCAGCAGCGGGACGACTAGTGGGGTTCACGGGGATACG.

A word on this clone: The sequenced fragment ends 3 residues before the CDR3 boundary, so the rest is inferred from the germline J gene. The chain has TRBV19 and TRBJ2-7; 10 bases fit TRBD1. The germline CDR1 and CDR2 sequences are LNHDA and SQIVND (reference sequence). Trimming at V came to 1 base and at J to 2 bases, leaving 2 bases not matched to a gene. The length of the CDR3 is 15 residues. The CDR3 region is CASSIGQGAAYEQYF. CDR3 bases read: TGTGCCAGTAGTATAGGACAGGGGGCGGCCTACGAG.

CDR3 bases read: TGTGCCAGCAGTTTAACTAGCGGGATCTCAGAAGATACG. Translated: CASSLTSGISEDT. The complete CDR3 protein is CASSLTSGISEDTQYF. The J gene is TRBJ2-3, the V gene TRBV28, with TRBD2 identical over 10 bases. With the read ending 3 residues before the CDR3 end, the germline J gene is used to fill in that end. This CDR3 comprises 16 residues. Germline CDR1 reads MDHEN; CDR2 reads SYDVKM. Trimming took 2 bases from V and 5 from J; bases not matched to a gene: 7. The full variable domain, its missing parts supplied by reference TRBV28 and TRBJ2-3, is DVKVTQSSRYLVKRTGEKVFLECVQDMDHENMFWYRQDPGLGLRLIYFSYDVKMKEKGDIPEGYSVSREKKERFSLILESASTNQTSMYLCASSLTSGISEDTQYFGPGTRLTVL.

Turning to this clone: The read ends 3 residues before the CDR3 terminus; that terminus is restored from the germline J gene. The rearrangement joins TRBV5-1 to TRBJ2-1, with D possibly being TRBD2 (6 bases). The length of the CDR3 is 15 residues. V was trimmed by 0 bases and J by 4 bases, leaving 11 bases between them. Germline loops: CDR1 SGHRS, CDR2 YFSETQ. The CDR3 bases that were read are TGCGCCAGCAGCTTGGGTGGGACTTTATACAATGAG. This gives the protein CASSLGGTLYNE. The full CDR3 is CASSLGGTLYNEQFF.

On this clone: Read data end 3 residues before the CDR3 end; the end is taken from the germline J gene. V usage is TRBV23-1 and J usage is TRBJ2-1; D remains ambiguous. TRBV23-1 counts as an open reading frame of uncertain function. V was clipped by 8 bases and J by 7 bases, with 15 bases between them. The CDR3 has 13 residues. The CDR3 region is CASPGTACNEQFF. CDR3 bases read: TGCGCCAGCCCCGGTACAGCCTGTAATGAG.

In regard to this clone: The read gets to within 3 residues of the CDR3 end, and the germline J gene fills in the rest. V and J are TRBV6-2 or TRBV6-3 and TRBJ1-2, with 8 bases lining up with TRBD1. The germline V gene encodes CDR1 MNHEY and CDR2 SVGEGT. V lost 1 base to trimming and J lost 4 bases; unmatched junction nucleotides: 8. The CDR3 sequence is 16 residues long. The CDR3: CASSYLGQAQSYGYTF. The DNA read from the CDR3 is TGTGCCAGCAGTTACTTGGGACAGGCGCAATCCTATGGC.

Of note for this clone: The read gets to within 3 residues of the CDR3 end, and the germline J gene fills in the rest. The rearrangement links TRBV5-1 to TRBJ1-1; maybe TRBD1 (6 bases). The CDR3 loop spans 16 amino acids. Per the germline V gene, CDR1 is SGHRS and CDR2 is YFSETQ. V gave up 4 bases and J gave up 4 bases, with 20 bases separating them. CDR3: CASSAPDSPRSTEAFF. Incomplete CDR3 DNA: TGCGCCAGCAGCGCCCCGGACAGCCCGAGGAGCACTGAA.

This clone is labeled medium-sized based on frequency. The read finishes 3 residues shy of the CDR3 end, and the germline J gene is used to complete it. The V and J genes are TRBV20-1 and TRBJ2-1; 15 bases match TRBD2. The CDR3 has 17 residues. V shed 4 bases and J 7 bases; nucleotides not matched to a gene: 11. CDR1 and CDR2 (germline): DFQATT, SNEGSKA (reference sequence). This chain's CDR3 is CSATGLAGGISGNEQFF. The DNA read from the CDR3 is TGCAGTGCTACGGGACTAGCGGGAGGTATCTCCGGGAATGAG.

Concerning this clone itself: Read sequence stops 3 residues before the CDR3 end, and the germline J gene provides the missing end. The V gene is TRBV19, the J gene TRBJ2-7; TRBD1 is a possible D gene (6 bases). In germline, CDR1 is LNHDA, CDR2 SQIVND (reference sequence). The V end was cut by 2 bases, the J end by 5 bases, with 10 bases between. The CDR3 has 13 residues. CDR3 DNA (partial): TGTGCCAGTAGTATACGATACAGGGACGAG. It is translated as CASSIRYRDE. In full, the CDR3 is CASSIRYRDEQYF.

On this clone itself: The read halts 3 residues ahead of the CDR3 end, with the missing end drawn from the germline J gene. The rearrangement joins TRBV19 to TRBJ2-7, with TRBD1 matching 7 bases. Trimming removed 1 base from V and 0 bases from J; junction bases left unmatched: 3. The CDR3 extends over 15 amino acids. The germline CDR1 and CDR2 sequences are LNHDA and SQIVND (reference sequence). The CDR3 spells CASSIGGQHSYEQYF. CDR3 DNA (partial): TGTGCCAGTAGTATAGGGGGACAGCACTCCTACGAG. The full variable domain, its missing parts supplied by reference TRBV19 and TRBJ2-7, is DGGITQSPKYLFRKEGQNVTLSCEQNLNHDAMYWYRQDPGQGLRLIYYSQIVNDFQKGDIAEGYSVSREKKESFPLTVTSAQKNPTAFYLCASSIGGQHSYEQYFGPGTRLTVT.

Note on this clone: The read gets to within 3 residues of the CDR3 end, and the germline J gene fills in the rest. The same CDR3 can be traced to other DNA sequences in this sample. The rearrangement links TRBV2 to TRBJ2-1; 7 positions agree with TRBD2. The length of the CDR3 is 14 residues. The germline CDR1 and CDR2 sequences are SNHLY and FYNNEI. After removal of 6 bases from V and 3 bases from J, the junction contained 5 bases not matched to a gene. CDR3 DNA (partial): TGTGCCAGCAGGGTGCCTAGCGGCTACAATGAG. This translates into CASRVPSGYNE. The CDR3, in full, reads CASRVPSGYNEQFF. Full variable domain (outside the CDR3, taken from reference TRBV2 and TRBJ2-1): EPEVTQTPSHQVTQMGQEVILRCVPISNHLYFYWYRQILGQKVEFLVSFYNNEISEKSEIFDDQFSVERPDGSNFTLKIRSTKLEDSAMYFCASRVPSGYNEQFFGPGTRLTVL.